This TCR beta chain was sequenced during a study of spatial heterogeneity in lung cancer. The time point here: sample taken at primary tumor resection. The study sequenced unsorted whole RNA from tumor, nontumor lung or frozen PBMC. Germline values: CDR1 MNHEY, CDR2 SVGEGT. The germline V and J ends were trimmed by 2 bases and 2 bases, with 12 bases remaining between them. The CDR3 totals 15 residues. TCRdb re-called the 5' RACE reads through MiXCR, storing one row per CDR3 protein. The sample holds approximately 44,000 distinct CDR3 sequences, around 15% seen once. This clonotype was observed a few times.

Sequencing was performed on PBMCs, taken at surgery. This TCR was recovered from a male donor with early-stage non-small cell lung cancer. V and J are TRBV6-2 or TRBV6-3 and TRBJ1-2; possibly TRBD1 for D (6 bases). The CDR3 DNA reads TGTGCCAGCAGTTACCTCGGGACATCAAACTATGGCTACACCTTC. Its protein is CASSYLGTSNYGYTF.